This entry describes one TCR beta chain. These data originate in a study of technical replicates of blood from a handful of donors. Germline V lookup: CDR1 SGHVS, CDR2 FQNEAQ. The CDR3 totals 12 residues. The V and J ends lost 1 base and 4 bases respectively, with 5 bases between them. TCRdb's copy holds only in-frame clones and misses some; the assay was immunoSEQ multiplex PCR. The data hold just under 85,000 clones, with around nine tenths observed a single time. Sequenced input: T cells isolated from PBMCs. The gene calls are TRBV7-8 and TRBJ2-7; D is uncertain. This receptor was obtained from a human donor in good health. CDR3 DNA: TGTGCCAGCAGCTTAGAAGCTTACGAGCAGTACTTC. Protein product: CASSLEAYEQYF.